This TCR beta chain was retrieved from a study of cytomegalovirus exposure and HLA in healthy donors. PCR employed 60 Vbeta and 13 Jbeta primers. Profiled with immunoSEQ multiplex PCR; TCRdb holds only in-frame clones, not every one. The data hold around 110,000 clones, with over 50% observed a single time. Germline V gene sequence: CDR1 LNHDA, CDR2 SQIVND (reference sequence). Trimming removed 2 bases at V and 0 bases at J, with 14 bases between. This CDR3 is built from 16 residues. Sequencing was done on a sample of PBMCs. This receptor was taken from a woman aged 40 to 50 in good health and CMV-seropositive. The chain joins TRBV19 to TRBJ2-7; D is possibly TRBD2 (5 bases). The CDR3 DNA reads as TGTGCCAGTAGTATACCCAACCGAGGGAGCTCCTACGAGCAGTACTTC. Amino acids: CASSIPNRGSSYEQYF.